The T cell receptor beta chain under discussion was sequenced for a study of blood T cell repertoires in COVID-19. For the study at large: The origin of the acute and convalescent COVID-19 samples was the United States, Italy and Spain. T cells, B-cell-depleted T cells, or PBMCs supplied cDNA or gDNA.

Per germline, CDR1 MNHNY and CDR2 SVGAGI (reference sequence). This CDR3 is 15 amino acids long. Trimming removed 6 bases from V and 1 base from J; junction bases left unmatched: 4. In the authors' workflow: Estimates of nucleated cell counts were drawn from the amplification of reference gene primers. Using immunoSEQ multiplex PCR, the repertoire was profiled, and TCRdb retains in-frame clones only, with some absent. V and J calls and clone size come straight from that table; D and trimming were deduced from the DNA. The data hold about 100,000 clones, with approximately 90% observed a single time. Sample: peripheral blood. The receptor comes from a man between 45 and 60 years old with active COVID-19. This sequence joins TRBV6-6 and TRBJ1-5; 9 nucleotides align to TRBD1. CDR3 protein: CASSSGTGSNQPQHF. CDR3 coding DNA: TGTGCCAGCAGCTCCGGGACAGGGAGCAATCAGCCCCAGCATTTT.